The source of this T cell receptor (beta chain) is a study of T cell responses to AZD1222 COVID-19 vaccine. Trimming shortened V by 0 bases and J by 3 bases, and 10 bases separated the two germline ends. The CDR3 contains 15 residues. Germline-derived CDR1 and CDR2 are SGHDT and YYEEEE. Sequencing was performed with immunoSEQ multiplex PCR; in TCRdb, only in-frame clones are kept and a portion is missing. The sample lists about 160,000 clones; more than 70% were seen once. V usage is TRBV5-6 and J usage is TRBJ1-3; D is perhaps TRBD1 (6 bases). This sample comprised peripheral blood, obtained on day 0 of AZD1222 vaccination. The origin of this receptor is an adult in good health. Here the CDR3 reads CASSLAPGVGNTIYF. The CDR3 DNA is TGTGCCAGCAGCTTGGCGCCAGGGGTTGGAAACACCATATATTTT.